Below are 14 T cell receptor beta chains sequenced from a single sample in a study of a mutant IDH1 vaccine in newly diagnosed glioma. Produced via immunoSEQ multiplex PCR; TCRdb's table is partial and in-frame only. The table lists 45,000 to 65,000 clones, 82% of them singletons, with 3.1% in the top ten. As to time point: week 5, during vaccination. Every single dose of the vaccine, 300 ug of mutant IDH1 20-mer peptide, came with topical imiquimod. These receptors' antigens are unknown. This material consisted of PBMCs, taken from a glioma patient whose treatment included an IDH1 peptide vaccine. All receptors come from a woman aged 18 to 35 with glioma. Some clones in this sample may be carry-over from other donors' samples.

This chain connects TRBV4-1 to TRBJ1-1; D is undetermined. This CDR3 is built from 13 residues. The germline V gene encodes CDR1 MGHRA and CDR2 YSYEKL. Trimming pared 1 base from V and 10 bases from J, leaving 13 bases between. CDR3 bases: TGCGCCAGCAGCCAAGTTGCCAGTAGTGGAGCTTTCTTT. This sequence encodes CASSQVASSGAFF.

This chain links TRBV13 with TRBJ1-2; D is undetermined. V dropped 4 bases and J dropped 5 bases, with 14 bases sitting between them. There are 14 residues in the CDR3. Germline values: CDR1 PRHDT, CDR2 FYEKMQ (reference sequence). In DNA, the CDR3 is TGTGCCAGCAGCTCAATCGTTCCCCCGTATGGCTACACCTTC. This translates into CASSSIVPPYGYTF. Using reference TRBV13 and TRBJ1-2 for the parts outside the CDR3, the full variable domain is AAGVIQSPRHLIKEKRETATLKCYPIPRHDTVYWYQQGPGQDPQFLISFYEKMQSDKGSIPDRFSAQQFSDYHSELNMSSLELGDSALYFCASSSIVPPYGYTFGSGTRLTVV.

The rearrangement uses TRBV30 and TRBJ2-5, with 13 bases lining up with TRBD2. The trim removed 1 base at V and 5 bases at J, leaving 7 bases unmatched. Germline assignment: CDR1 GTSNPN and CDR2 SVGIG (reference sequence). This CDR3 has 16 amino acids. DNA of the CDR3: TGTGCCTGGAGTGGGATGACTAGCGGGAGGAAGGAGACCCAGTACTTC. Translating it yields CAWSGMTSGRKETQYF.

The rearrangement uses TRBV4-2 and TRBJ2-7; a possible D gene is TRBD2 (5 bases). The CDR3 has 13 amino acids. The germline V and J ends were trimmed by 2 bases and 2 bases, with 7 bases remaining between them. Per germline, CDR1 LGHNA and CDR2 YNFKEQ. The CDR3 sequence: CASSQPRAYEQYF. The DNA of the CDR3 is TGTGCCAGCAGCCAACCGAGGGCCTACGAGCAGTACTTC.

The V call is TRBV19, the J call TRBJ2-7; TRBD1 matches 8 bases. Germline-derived CDR1 and CDR2 are LNHDA and SQIVND (reference sequence). The CDR3 is 13 residues long. The ends lost 7 bases at V and 4 bases at J; junction bases unmatched: 6. The CDR3 nucleotides read TGTGCCAGTAAGGCAGGGGGCGTGTACGAGCAGTACTTC. It is translated as CASKAGGVYEQYF.

J is TRBJ2-7 and V is TRBV7-9; D possibly corresponds to TRBD2 (5 bases). The CDR3 is made up of 12 amino acids. Per the germline V gene, CDR1 is SEHNR and CDR2 is FQNEAQ (reference sequence). Trimming took 1 base from V and 6 from J, leaving 7 bases between them. The CDR3 nucleotides are TGTGCCAGCAGCTTAGTGGGGAGCGAGCAGTACTTC. This sequence encodes CASSLVGSEQYF. Filled out from reference TRBV7-9 and TRBJ2-7, the complete variable domain reads DTGVSQNPRHKITKRGQNVTFRCDPISEHNRLYWYRQTLGQGPEFLTYFQNEAQLEKSRLLSDRFSAERPKGSFSTLEIQRTEQGDSAMYLCASSLVGSEQYFGPGTRLTVT.

This chain uses TRBV25-1 with TRBJ2-7; D remains ambiguous. The V end lost 8 bases, the J end lost 2 bases, and 10 bases lay between the germline ends. The CDR3 spans 12 residues. The germline gives CDR1 MGHDK, CDR2 SYGVNS. This CDR3 reads CASGSQPYEQYF. For the CDR3, the DNA is TGTGCCAGCGGGTCACAGCCCTACGAGCAGTACTTC.

The CDR3 region has the DNA TGCGCCAGCAGCCAATTTACGGCATTCAACACTGAAGCTTTCTTT. Translated, it gives CASSQFTAFNTEAFF. The chain carries TRBV4-1 and TRBJ1-1; no definite D call. Deletions cut 2 bases from V and 2 bases from J, with 12 bases between. The CDR3 has 15 amino acids. Germline V gene lookup returns CDR1 MGHRA and CDR2 YSYEKL.

The sample holds a few counts of this clone. The chain combines TRBV30 with TRBJ2-5; D gene ambiguous. From germline, CDR1 is GTSNPN and CDR2 SVGIG (reference sequence). The CDR3 consists of 13 residues. Between the trimmed V and J ends, which lost 2 bases and 4 bases, there was a span of 11 bases. The CDR3 loop is CAWSIKGSETQYF. The DNA for the CDR3 is TGTGCCTGGAGTATCAAGGGCTCAGAGACCCAGTACTTC.

The V and J genes are TRBV30 and TRBJ1-4; TRBD1 matches 8 bases. The germline gives CDR1 GTSNPN, CDR2 SVGIG (reference sequence). The CDR3 has 15 amino acids. J gave up 2 bases and V 5 bases, and 7 bases lay outside the gene matches. CDR3 DNA sequence: TGTGCCTGGGGCCCAGGGGGCATCACTAATGAAAAACTGTTTTTT. It yields the protein CAWGPGGITNEKLFF.

This sequence joins TRBV4-3 and TRBJ1-1; D may be TRBD1 (6 bases). V was shortened by 1 base and J by 1 base, with 7 bases between the two germline ends. The length of the CDR3 is 14 residues. Germline assignment: CDR1 LGHNA and CDR2 YSLEER. CDR3 bases: TGCGCCAGCAGCCAAGGGGGGCCGAACACTGAAGCTTTCTTT. This translates into CASSQGGPNTEAFF.

The chain is built from TRBV5-5 and TRBJ1-5; 9 bases align to TRBD1. The CDR3 consists of 17 residues. Germline V lookup: CDR1 SGHKS, CDR2 YYEKEE (reference sequence). Trimming took 0 bases from V and 1 from J; bases not matched to a gene: 5. The CDR3 DNA follows: TGTGCCAGCAGCTTGGTGGGGGACAGGGTGAGCAATCAGCCCCAGCATTTT. Protein product: CASSLVGDRVSNQPQHF.

As concerns this clone: This CDR3 is missing its conserved last phenylalanine or tryptophan, likely due to a read error. The chain couples TRBV2 to TRBJ2-7, with a weak D call TRBD2 (6 bases). V was pared by 0 bases and J by 8 bases, with 11 bases between. Germline CDR1 reads SNHLY; CDR2 reads FYNNEI. This CDR3 is built from 13 residues. CDR3 DNA: TGTGCCAGCAGTGAAGCCGGGGGATGGAAGCAGTACCTC. Protein product: CASSEAGGWKQYL.

This chain links TRBV12-5 with TRBJ2-1, with TRBD2 matching over 9 bases. The CDR3 consists of 16 residues. The V gene end was trimmed by 0 bases and the J gene end by 9 bases; junction bases not matched to a gene: 9. Germline V lookup: CDR1 LGHNT, CDR2 FRNRAP. The CDR3 region is CASGLVHLAGEGEQFF. CDR3 DNA: TGTGCTAGTGGTTTGGTACATTTAGCGGGAGAGGGTGAGCAGTTCTTC.